This TCR beta chain was captured in a study of cytomegalovirus exposure and HLA in healthy donors. The PCR ran on 60 Vbeta and 13 Jbeta primers. Only in-frame clones appear in the TCRdb table, and some are missing; sequencing was by immunoSEQ multiplex PCR. The table has around 190,000 clones, about 80% seen once. Looked up from germline, CDR1 is SGHNT and CDR2 is YYREEE (reference sequence). Deletions cut 1 base from V and 1 base from J, with 9 bases between. The CDR3 length is 14 residues. Sequenced sample: PBMCs. The V gene is TRBV5-4, the J gene TRBJ2-7; perhaps TRBD2 as D (5 bases). The receptor was derived from a man aged 55 to 70 in good health and CMV-seronegative. This CDR3 reads CASSLYERSYEQYF. The CDR3, as DNA: TGTGCCAGCAGCTTGTACGAGCGGTCCTACGAGCAGTACTTC.